This record concerns one T cell receptor (beta chain) sequence. The antigen is undetermined. The data were obtained in a study of T cell repertoires in cytomegalovirus infection. Study-wide context: Indicated by public TCR beta signatures were CMV infection and matching HLA type.

General study points: Individuals carrying CMV plus the relevant HLA were identified by cumulative frequency of public TCR beta families. HLA-C-restricted CMV-specific TCR beta clonotypes were dominant in the ex vivo response.

The germline gives CDR1 SGHVS, CDR2 FNYEAQ. The CDR3 runs to 18 residues. Germline trimming cut 5 bases from V and 8 bases from J; bases unmatched to any gene: 12. TCRdb re-called the reads with MiXCR, one entry per CDR3 protein. The sample shows 40,000 to 60,000 distinct CDR3 sequences, 20% to 25% of them seen only once. This sequence joins TRBV7-6 and TRBJ2-1; 16 bases map to TRBD2. This receptor was identified in a human donor in good health (CMV status not recorded). Some clones in this sample may be carry-over from other donors' samples. The sequences come from CD8+ T cells from cultured PBMCs, collected from culture after CMV antigen stimulation. The DNA of the CDR3 is TGTGCCAGCAGCCCGAGCGGGACTAGCGGGGGGGCCGGGGATGAGCAGTTCTTC. Translation: CASSPSGTSGGAGDEQFF.